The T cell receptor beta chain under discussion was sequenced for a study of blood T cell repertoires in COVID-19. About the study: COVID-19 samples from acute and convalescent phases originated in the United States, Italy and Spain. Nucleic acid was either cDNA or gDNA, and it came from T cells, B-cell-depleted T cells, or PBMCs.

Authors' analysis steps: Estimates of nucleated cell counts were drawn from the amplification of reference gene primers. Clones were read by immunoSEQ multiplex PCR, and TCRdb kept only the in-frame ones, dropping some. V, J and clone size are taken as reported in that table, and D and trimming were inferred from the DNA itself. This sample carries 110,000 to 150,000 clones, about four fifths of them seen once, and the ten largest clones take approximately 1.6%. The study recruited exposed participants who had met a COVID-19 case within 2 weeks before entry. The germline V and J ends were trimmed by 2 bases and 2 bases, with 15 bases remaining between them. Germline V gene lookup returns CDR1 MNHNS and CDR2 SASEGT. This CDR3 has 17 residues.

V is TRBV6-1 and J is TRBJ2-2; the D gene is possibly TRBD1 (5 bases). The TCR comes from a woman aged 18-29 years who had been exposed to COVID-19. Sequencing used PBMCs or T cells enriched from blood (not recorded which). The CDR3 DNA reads TGTGCCAGCAGTGAAAAGGTGGCAGGGTCCAACACCGGGGAGCTGTTTTTT. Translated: CASSEKVAGSNTGELFF.